These 30 T cell receptor beta chains share one sample of origin, sequenced in a study of diagnostic markers for celiac disease. TCRdb re-called the reads and catalogs CDR3 proteins one per entry, DNA excluded. Its listing shows around 8,000 distinct CDR3 sequences. The sequenced sample consisted of either unsorted cells or a sorted T cell fraction (not recorded which). The receptors come from a human donor. This table probably holds off-target reads from a library built for another chain.

By frequency, this clonotype is medium-sized. This chain links TRBV18 with TRBJ2-7; TCRdb selects TRBD2, and the lack of DNA leaves this call unchecked. Looked up from germline, CDR1 is KGHSH and CDR2 is LQKENI. CDR3 length: 13 amino acids. The CDR3 region is CASSQTRAGEQYF.

The rearrangement joins TRBV11-2 to TRBJ2-1. This CDR3 is built from 16 residues. Germline V gives CDR1 SGHAT, CDR2 FQNNGV. CDR3 in amino acids: CASSLKAGSSYNEQFF.

This clonotype counts as medium-sized (0.01 to 0.1%) by frequency. The V call is TRBV2, the J call TRBJ2-1; lacking DNA, the TRBD2 call made by TCRdb goes unchecked. The CDR3 spans 15 residues. Looked up from germline, CDR1 is SNHLY and CDR2 is FYNNEI. The CDR3 loop reads CATRLAGTGYNEQFF. The full variable domain, in which reference TRBV2 and TRBJ2-1 provide the parts outside the CDR3, is EPEVTQTPSHQVTQMGQEVILRCVPISNHLYFYWYRQILGQKVEFLVSFYNNEISEKSEIFDDQFSVERPDGSNFTLKIRSTKLEDSAMYFCATRLAGTGYNEQFFGPGTRLTVL.

This CDR3 reads CASSQDHSSGVTDTQYF. The V gene is TRBV4-1, the J gene TRBJ2-3; lacking DNA, the TRBD2 call made by TCRdb goes unchecked. Germline values: CDR1 MGHRA, CDR2 YSYEKL. The length of the CDR3 is 17 residues.

The CDR3 loop reads CASSLLGVNTGELFF. This rearrangement joins TRBV19 to TRBJ2-2. The CDR3 runs 15 residues. Per germline, CDR1 LNHDA and CDR2 SQIVND (reference sequence). Variable domain in full (rest from reference TRBV19 and TRBJ2-2): DGGITQSPKYLFRKEGQNVTLSCEQNLNHDAMYWYRQDPGQGLRLIYYSQIVNDFQKGDIAEGYSVSREKKESFPLTVTSAQKNPTAFYLCASSLLGVNTGELFFGEGSRLTVL.

V is TRBV5-1 and J is TRBJ2-1; TCRdb lists TRBD1, though no DNA is available to test this call. Germline V lookup: CDR1 SGHRS, CDR2 YFSETQ. The CDR3 is 16 residues long. This CDR3 is CASSPREGAEYNEQFF.

This chain joins TRBV21-1 and TRBJ1-5; TCRdb returns TRBD1, unconfirmable since there is no DNA. TRBV21-1 is tagged as a pseudogene. The CDR3 is 16 amino acids. CDR3 sequence: CASSKEVGDSNQPQHF.

This clonotype is deemed medium-sized (0.01 to 0.1%) by its frequency. The J gene is TRBJ2-1, the V gene TRBV12-3 or TRBV12-4; TCRdb reports TRBD1, a call that lacks DNA to check it against. The CDR3 runs 12 residues. CDR3 protein: CASSWGRNEQFF.

The rearrangement links TRBV3-1 to TRBJ1-1. Germline lookup yields CDR1 LGHDT and CDR2 YNNKEL (reference sequence). The CDR3 contains 16 residues. CDR3: CASSQDVVRMNTEAFF. The whole variable domain, filled in from reference TRBV3-1 and TRBJ1-1, reads DTAVSQTPKYLVTQMGNDKSIKCEQNLGHDTMYWYKQDSKKFLKIMFSYNNKELIINETVPNRFSPKSPDKAHLNLHINSLELGDSAVYFCASSQDVVRMNTEAFFGQGTRLTVV.

Frequency places this clonotype as medium-sized. The rearrangement joins TRBV6-6 to TRBJ1-1. The CDR3 has 12 residues. CDR1 is MNHNY, CDR2 SVGAGI, per germline (reference sequence). The CDR3 reads CASSLAQDEAFF.

This clonotype counts as medium-sized (0.01 to 0.1%) by frequency. This rearrangement joins TRBV4-2 to TRBJ1-1; the D call of TRBD1 rests on TCRdb alone, since no DNA is present to check it. Germline loops: CDR1 LGHNA, CDR2 YNFKEQ. This CDR3 spans 13 amino acids. This CDR3 reads CASSREGVSEAFF.

This clonotype registers medium-sized (0.01 to 0.1%) by frequency. The chain uses TRBV5-1 and TRBJ1-1; TCRdb's D call of TRBD1 is untestable without DNA. From germline, CDR1 is SGHRS and CDR2 YFSETQ. The CDR3 runs to 16 residues. The CDR3 protein is CASSITGIQLNTEAFF.

The chain links TRBV11-2 to TRBJ2-5; absent DNA, TCRdb's TRBD1 call cannot be checked. Per the germline V gene, CDR1 is SGHAT and CDR2 is FQNNGV. The length of the CDR3 is 17 residues. The CDR3 loop is CASSLGGTDPWRETQYF. Supplemented by reference TRBV11-2 and TRBJ2-5, the full variable domain reads EAGVAQSPRYKIIEKRQSVAFWCNPISGHATLYWYQQILGQGPKLLIQFQNNGVVDDSQLPKDRFSAERLKGVDSTLKIQPAKLEDSAVYLCASSLGGTDPWRETQYFGPGTRLLVL.

The CDR3: CASSFSADNEQFF. The V gene is TRBV7-3, the J gene TRBJ2-1. Germline values: CDR1 SGHTA, CDR2 FQGTGA. CDR3 size: 13 residues.

V and J are TRBV24-1 and TRBJ1-2; the D call from TCRdb, TRBD1, cannot be confirmed without DNA. The V gene's germline CDR1 is KGHDR and CDR2 SFDVKD. This CDR3 is built from 17 residues. CDR3 amino acids: CATSDTRQGAHNYGYTF.

The chain is built from TRBV15 and TRBJ2-1; there is no DNA to check the TCRdb D call of TRBD2. Per the germline V gene, CDR1 is LNHNV and CDR2 is YYDKDF (reference sequence). CDR3 length: 15 residues. The CDR3 is CATSGRDAGNNEQFF.

This clonotype counts as medium-sized (0.01 to 0.1%) by frequency. V and J are TRBV6-1 and TRBJ2-5; the D call from TCRdb, TRBD1, cannot be confirmed without DNA. The CDR3 runs 14 residues. Germline CDR1 MNHNS, CDR2 SASEGT. CDR3 sequence reads: CASNRDRAQETQYF.

The CDR3 here is CASSVRQGVNTGELFF. This chain joins TRBV9 and TRBJ2-2; TCRdb's D call of TRBD1 is untestable without DNA. Germline assignment: CDR1 SGDLS and CDR2 YYNGEE. CDR3 size: 16 residues.

The CDR3 loop is CASSLGPLRETQYF. The rearrangement uses TRBV7-2 and TRBJ2-5; TCRdb selects TRBD1, and the lack of DNA leaves this call unchecked. Germline V gives CDR1 SGHTA, CDR2 FQGNSA. The CDR3 has 14 amino acids.

This clonotype counts as medium-sized (0.01 to 0.1%) by frequency. The CDR3 loop is CSASDTGWGGNEQFF. V gene TRBV20-1 combines with J gene TRBJ2-1; TCRdb's D call of TRBD1 is untestable without DNA. Germline V CDR1 and CDR2: DFQATT, SNEGSKA (reference sequence). This CDR3 has 15 amino acids.

The CDR3 sequence is CASSNNRVAETQYF. The genes are TRBV9 and TRBJ2-5; TCRdb names TRBD1, which stays unverified in the absence of DNA. The germline V gene has CDR1 SGDLS and CDR2 YYNGEE. The CDR3 runs 14 residues.

The chain carries TRBV28 and TRBJ1-1; the TCRdb call, TRBD1, lacks DNA for checking. There are 18 residues in the CDR3. From germline, CDR1 is MDHEN and CDR2 SYDVKM. The CDR3 loop reads CASSLWAGGKSVTTEAFF.

The chain is built from TRBV27 and TRBJ2-7. The CDR3 loop spans 15 amino acids. Germline V lookup: CDR1 MNHEY, CDR2 SMNVEV (reference sequence). The CDR3 reads CASSFRFPLTYEQYF.

The chain combines TRBV29-1 with TRBJ1-1; the TCRdb D gene call, TRBD1, has no DNA to confirm it. Germline V gene data show CDR1 as SQVTM and CDR2 as ANQGSEA. The CDR3 sequence is 14 residues long. The CDR3 is CSVRHRGGNTEAFF.

This clonotype is called medium-sized based on its frequency. The chain recombines TRBV4-3 with TRBJ2-3; TCRdb's D call, TRBD1, is unchecked because there is no DNA. The CDR3 extends over 12 amino acids. CDR1 is LGHNA, CDR2 YSLEER, per germline. The CDR3 sequence is CASSQGGGTQYF.

Frequency places this clonotype as medium-sized. The chain carries TRBV5-1 and TRBJ2-5. The CDR3 covers 14 residues. The germline CDR1 and CDR2 sequences are SGHRS and YFSETQ. The CDR3 sequence is CASSLTQVGETQYF.

According to its frequency, this clonotype is medium-sized (0.01 to 0.1%). This chain uses TRBV27 with TRBJ2-2; TCRdb's assignment of TRBD1 cannot be checked, as there is no DNA. Germline CDR1 and CDR2: MNHEY and SMNVEV (reference sequence). The CDR3 has 15 residues. CDR3 amino acids: CASTRLAQGPGELFF.

CDR3 amino acids: CASTNGRFNQPQHF. The chain combines TRBV6-2 or TRBV6-3 with TRBJ1-5. CDR3 size: 14 residues. Germline loops: CDR1 MNHEY, CDR2 SVGEGT.

This rearrangement joins TRBV12-3 or TRBV12-4 to TRBJ2-5; TCRdb returns TRBD1, unconfirmable since there is no DNA. The CDR3 totals 14 residues. CDR3 sequence: CASSPRQGRETQYF.

Frequency places this clonotype as medium-sized. The J gene is TRBJ2-1, the V gene TRBV6-7; TCRdb's D gene call, TRBD1, goes unchecked for lack of DNA. TRBV6-7 is noted as an ORF with a role that remains uncertain. The CDR3 covers 15 residues. The chain's CDR3 is CASRPRGSSYNEQFF.